This T cell receptor (beta chain) was observed in a study of pediatric ulcerative colitis. The wider study: Disease was pancolitis in several and left-sided in two, histology-confirmed. Study-level results: Total lymphocyte DNA, not sorted subsets, was the template.

This clone was recorded once. Its matching antigen is unknown. Sequencing was performed with immunoSEQ multiplex PCR; in TCRdb, only in-frame clones are kept and a portion is missing. The table has tens of thousands of clones, about 80% seen once. The CDR3 runs 12 residues. With 6 bases removed from V and 1 base from J, the gap between germline ends came to 6 bases. Germline V lookup: CDR1 MNHEY, CDR2 SVGAGI. The chain is built from TRBV6-5 and TRBJ1-1; no clear D gene. The specimen was blood. The clonotype comes from a boy aged 10-17 years with moderate ulcerative colitis. The CDR3 DNA reads TGTGCCAGCAGAAGACAGAACACTGAAGCTTTCTTT. The encoded protein is CASRRQNTEAFF.